A single sample gave rise to the 5 T cell receptor beta chains below, sequenced in a study of T cell responses to AZD1222 COVID-19 vaccine. Clones were read by immunoSEQ multiplex PCR, and TCRdb kept only the in-frame ones, dropping some. This table holds 100,000 to 150,000 clones, around 86% found once. Material: peripheral blood, obtained on day 0 of AZD1222 vaccination. These receptors all come from an adult in good health.

This chain uses TRBV4-1 with TRBJ1-3; D is uncertain. Between the trimmed V and J ends, which lost 1 base and 6 bases, there was a span of 4 bases. The CDR3 extends over 12 amino acids. CDR1 and CDR2 (germline): MGHRA, YSYEKL. The CDR3 loop is CASSQVQNTIYF. The CDR3 DNA reads as TGCGCCAGCAGCCAAGTCCAAAACACCATATATTTT.

The chain recombines TRBV24-1 with TRBJ1-6; D remains unclear. Between the trimmed V and J ends, which lost 0 bases and 7 bases, there was a span of 9 bases. The CDR3 loop spans 15 amino acids. CDR1 and CDR2 from the germline V gene are KGHDR and SFDVKD. The CDR3 region has the DNA TGTGCCACCAGTGATTTGGGGGTCCGGAATTCACCCCTCCACTTT. Translation: CATSDLGVRNSPLHF.

This clone was seen a few times. Other DNA sequences in this specimen translate into the identical CDR3. The gene calls are TRBV14 and TRBJ1-1; D gene uncertain. The V end lost 1 base, the J end lost 6 bases, and 9 bases lay between the germline ends. CDR3 length equals 13 residues. From germline, CDR1 is SGHDN and CDR2 FVKESK. The CDR3 DNA is TGTGCCAGCAGCCAAGGGGAAGGCGCTGAAGCTTTCTTT. Translating gives CASSQGEGAEAFF.

This clone was observed once. This chain joins TRBV5-6 and TRBJ1-5; 9 bases align to TRBD1. With 4 bases clipped from V and 6 bases from J, the junction kept 8 bases outside the gene matches. This CDR3 is built from 15 residues. Germline CDR1 reads SGHDT; CDR2 reads YYEEEE. In nucleotides, the CDR3 is TGTGCCAGCAGCCGGGACAGGGCGGGCGGTCAGCCCCAGCATTTT. It specifies CASSRDRAGGQPQHF.

The chain has TRBV18 and TRBJ1-5; 9 bases align to TRBD1. CDR3 length: 14 amino acids. With 3 bases clipped from V and 6 bases from J, the junction kept 3 bases outside the gene matches. Germline assignment: CDR1 KGHSH and CDR2 LQKENI. CDR3 sequence (DNA): TGTGCCAGCTCACCGGGGACAGGGAGTCAGCCCCAGCATTTT. Translating gives CASSPGTGSQPQHF. Supplemented by reference TRBV18 and TRBJ1-5, the full variable domain reads NAGVMQNPRHLVRRRGQEARLRCSPMKGHSHVYWYRQLPEEGLKFMVYLQKENIIDESGMPKERFSAEFPKEGPSILRIQQVVRGDSAAYFCASSPGTGSQPQHFGDGTRLSIL.